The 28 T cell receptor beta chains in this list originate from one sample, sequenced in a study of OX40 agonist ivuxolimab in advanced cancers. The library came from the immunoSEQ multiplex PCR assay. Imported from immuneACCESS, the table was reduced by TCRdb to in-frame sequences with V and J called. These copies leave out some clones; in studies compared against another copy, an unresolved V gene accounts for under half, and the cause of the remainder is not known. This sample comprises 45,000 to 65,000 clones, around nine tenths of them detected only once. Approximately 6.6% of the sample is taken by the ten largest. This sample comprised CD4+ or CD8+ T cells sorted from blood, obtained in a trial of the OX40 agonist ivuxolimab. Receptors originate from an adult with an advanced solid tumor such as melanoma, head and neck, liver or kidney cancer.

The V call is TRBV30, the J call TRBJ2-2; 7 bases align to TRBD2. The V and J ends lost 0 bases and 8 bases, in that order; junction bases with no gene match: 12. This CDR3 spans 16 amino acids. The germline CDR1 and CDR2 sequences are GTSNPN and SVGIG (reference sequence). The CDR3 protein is CAWSVGSGRGLGELFF. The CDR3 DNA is TGTGCCTGGAGTGTAGGTAGCGGGCGAGGCTTGGGGGAGCTGTTTTTT.

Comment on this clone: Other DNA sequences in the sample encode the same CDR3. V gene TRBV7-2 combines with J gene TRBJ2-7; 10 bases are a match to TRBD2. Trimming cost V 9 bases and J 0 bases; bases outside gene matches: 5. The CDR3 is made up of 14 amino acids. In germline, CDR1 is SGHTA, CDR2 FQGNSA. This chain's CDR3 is CASGLAASSYEQYF. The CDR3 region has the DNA TGTGCCAGTGGACTAGCGGCGAGCTCCTACGAGCAGTACTTC.

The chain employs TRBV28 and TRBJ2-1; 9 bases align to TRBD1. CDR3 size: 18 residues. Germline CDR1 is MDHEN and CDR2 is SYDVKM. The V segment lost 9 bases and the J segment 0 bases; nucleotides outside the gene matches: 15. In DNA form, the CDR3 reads TGTGCCAGTTCCACAGGGGGCTTGACTAGCAGCTCCTACAATGAGCAGTTCTTC. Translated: CASSTGGLTSSSYNEQFF.

The CDR3 loop reads CASRLAGGPYNEQFF. The CDR3 DNA reads TGTGCCAGCAGACTAGCGGGAGGCCCCTACAATGAGCAGTTCTTC. This chain uses TRBV2 with TRBJ2-1; 12 nucleotides align to TRBD2. V lost 6 bases, J lost 2 bases, and 2 bases stayed unmatched. This CDR3 has 15 residues. Germline CDR1 is SNHLY and CDR2 is FYNNEI.

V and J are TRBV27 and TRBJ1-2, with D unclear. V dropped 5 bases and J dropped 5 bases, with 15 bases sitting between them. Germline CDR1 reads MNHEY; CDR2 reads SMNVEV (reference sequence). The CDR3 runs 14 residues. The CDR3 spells CASSPRISAYGYTF. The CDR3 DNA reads TGTGCCAGCAGTCCCCGGATTTCGGCTTATGGCTACACCTTC.

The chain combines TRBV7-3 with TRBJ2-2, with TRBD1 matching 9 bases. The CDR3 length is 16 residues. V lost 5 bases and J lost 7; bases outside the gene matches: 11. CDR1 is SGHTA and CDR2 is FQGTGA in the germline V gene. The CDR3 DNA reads TGTGCCAGCAGCCCCCACCCGACAGGGGGGGGCGGGGAGCTGTTTTTT. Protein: CASSPHPTGGGGELFF. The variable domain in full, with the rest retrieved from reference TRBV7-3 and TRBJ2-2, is GAGVSQTPSNKVTEKGKYVELRCDPISGHTALYWYRQSLGQGPEFLIYFQGTGAADDSGLPNDRFFAVRPEGSVSTLKIQRTERGDSAVYLCASSPHPTGGGGELFFGEGSRLTVL.

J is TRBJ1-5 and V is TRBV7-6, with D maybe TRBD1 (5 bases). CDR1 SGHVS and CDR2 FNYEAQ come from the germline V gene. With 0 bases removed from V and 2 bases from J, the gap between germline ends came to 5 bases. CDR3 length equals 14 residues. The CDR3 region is CASSLAGGNQPQHF. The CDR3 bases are TGTGCCAGCAGCTTAGCGGGGGGCAATCAGCCCCAGCATTTT.

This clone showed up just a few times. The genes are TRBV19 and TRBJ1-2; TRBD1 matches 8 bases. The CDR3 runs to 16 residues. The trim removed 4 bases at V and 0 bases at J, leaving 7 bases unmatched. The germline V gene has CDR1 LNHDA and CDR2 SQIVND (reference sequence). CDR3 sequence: CASSTLRTGSNYGYTF. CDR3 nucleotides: TGTGCCAGTAGTACTTTGAGGACAGGGTCTAACTATGGCTACACCTTC.

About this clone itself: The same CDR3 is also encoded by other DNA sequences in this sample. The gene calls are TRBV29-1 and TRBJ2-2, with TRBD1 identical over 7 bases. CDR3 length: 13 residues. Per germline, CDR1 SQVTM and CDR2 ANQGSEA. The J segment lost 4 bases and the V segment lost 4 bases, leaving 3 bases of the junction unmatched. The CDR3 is CSVVAGGTGELFF. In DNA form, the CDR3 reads TGCAGCGTTGTAGCAGGGGGCACCGGGGAGCTGTTTTTT.

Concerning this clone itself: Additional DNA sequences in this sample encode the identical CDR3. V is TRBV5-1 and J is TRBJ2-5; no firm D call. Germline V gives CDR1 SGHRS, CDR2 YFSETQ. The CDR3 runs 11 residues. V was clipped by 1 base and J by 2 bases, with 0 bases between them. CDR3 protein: CASSLQETQYF. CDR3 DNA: TGCGCCAGCAGCTTGCAAGAGACCCAGTACTTC.

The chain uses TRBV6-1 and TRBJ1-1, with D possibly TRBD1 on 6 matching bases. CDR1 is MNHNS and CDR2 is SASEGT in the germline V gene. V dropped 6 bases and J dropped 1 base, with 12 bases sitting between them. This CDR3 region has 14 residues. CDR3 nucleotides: TGTGCCAGCAGGCCCTTACAGGGGAACACTGAAGCTTTCTTT. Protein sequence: CASRPLQGNTEAFF.

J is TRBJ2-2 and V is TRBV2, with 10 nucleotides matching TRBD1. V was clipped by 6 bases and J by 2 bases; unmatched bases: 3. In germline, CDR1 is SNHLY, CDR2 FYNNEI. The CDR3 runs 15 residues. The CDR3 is CASRGQGINTGELFF. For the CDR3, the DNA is TGTGCCAGCAGGGGACAGGGGATAAACACCGGGGAGCTGTTTTTT.

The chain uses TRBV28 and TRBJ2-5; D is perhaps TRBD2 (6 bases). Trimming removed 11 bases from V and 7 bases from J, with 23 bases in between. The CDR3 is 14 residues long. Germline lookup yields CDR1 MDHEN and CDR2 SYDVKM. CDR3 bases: TGTGCCTGCTACGGGACTCCGGGTTTGGGGACCCAGTACTTC. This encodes CACYGTPGLGTQYF.

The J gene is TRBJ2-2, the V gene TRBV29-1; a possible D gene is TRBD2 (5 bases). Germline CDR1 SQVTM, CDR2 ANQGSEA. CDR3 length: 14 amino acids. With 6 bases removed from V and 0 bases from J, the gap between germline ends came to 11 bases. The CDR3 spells CSVPGIANTGELFF. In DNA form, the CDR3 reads TGCAGCGTCCCCGGGATCGCGAACACCGGGGAGCTGTTTTTT.

The CDR3 bases are TGTGCCATCAGTGAGTCGGACAAACCCGTGGGCTACACCTTC. Its protein is CAISESDKPVGYTF. The chain couples TRBV10-3 to TRBJ1-2; D is perhaps TRBD1 (5 bases). Trimming left V 0 bases short and J 8 bases short, with 13 bases between. This CDR3 spans 14 amino acids. Per germline, CDR1 ENHRY and CDR2 SYGVKD.

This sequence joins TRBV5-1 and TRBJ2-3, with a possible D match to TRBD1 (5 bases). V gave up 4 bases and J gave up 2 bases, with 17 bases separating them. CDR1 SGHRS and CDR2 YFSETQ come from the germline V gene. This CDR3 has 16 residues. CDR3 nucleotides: TGCGCCAGCAGCAGCCTCGACAGTGCCGTCACAGATACGCAGTATTTT. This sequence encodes CASSSLDSAVTDTQYF.

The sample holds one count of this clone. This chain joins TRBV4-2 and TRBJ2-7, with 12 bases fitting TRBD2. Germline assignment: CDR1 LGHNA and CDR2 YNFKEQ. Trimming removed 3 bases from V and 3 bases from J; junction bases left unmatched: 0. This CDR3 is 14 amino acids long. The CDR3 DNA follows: TGTGCCAGCAGCCAGACTAGCGGGAGCTACGAGCAGTACTTC. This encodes CASSQTSGSYEQYF.

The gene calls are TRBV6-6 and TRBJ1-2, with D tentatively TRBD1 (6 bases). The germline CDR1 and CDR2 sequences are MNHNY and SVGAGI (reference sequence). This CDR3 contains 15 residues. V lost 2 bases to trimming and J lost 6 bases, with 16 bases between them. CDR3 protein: CASSYTADSPHGYTF. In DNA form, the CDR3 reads TGTGCCAGCAGTTACACCGCGGACAGTCCCCATGGCTACACCTTC.

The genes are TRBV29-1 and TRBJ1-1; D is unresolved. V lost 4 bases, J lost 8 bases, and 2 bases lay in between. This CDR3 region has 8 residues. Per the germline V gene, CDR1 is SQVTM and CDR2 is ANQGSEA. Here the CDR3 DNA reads TGCAGCGTTGGGGAAGCTTTCTTT. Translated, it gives CSVGEAFF.

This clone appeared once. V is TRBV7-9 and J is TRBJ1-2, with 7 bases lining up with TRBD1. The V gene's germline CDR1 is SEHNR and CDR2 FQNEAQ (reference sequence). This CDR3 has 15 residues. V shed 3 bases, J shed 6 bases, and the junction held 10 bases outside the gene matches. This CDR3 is CASSFGRTGEDGYTF. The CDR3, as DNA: TGTGCCAGCAGCTTTGGTCGGACAGGAGAGGATGGCTACACCTTC. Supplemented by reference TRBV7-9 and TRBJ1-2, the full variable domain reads DTGVSQNPRHKITKRGQNVTFRCDPISEHNRLYWYRQTLGQGPEFLTYFQNEAQLEKSRLLSDRFSAERPKGSFSTLEIQRTEQGDSAMYLCASSFGRTGEDGYTFGSGTRLTVV.

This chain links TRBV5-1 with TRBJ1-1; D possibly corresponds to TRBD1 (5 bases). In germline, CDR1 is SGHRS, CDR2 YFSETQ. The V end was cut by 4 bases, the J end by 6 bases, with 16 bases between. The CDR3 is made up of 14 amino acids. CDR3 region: CASSPGTPGAEAFF. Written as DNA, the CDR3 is TGCGCCAGCAGCCCCGGGACTCCGGGCGCTGAAGCTTTCTTT.

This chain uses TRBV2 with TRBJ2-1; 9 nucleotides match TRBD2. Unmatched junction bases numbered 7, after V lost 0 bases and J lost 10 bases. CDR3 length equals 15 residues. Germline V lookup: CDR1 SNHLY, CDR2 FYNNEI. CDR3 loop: CASSEAKGLAGEQFF. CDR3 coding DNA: TGTGCCAGCAGTGAAGCGAAGGGACTAGCAGGGGAGCAGTTCTTC.

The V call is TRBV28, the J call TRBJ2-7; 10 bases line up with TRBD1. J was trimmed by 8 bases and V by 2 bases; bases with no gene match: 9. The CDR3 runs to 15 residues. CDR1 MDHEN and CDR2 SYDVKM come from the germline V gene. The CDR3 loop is CASSLVEGQGVKQYF. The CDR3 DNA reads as TGTGCCAGCAGTTTAGTTGAAGGACAGGGGGTCAAGCAGTACTTC.

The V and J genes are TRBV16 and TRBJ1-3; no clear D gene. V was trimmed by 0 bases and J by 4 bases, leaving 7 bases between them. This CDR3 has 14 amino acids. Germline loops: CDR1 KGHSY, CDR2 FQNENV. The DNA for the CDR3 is TGTGCCAGCAGCCAATCCGGTTTAGGAAACACCATATATTTT. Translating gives CASSQSGLGNTIYF.

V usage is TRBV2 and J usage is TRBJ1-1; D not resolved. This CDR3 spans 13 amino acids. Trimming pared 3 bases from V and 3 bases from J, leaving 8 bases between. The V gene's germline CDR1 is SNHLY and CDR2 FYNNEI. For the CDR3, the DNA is TGTGCCAGCAGTGATGCCCCGGACACTGAAGCTTTCTTT. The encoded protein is CASSDAPDTEAFF. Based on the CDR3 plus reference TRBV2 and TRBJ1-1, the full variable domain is EPEVTQTPSHQVTQMGQEVILRCVPISNHLYFYWYRQILGQKVEFLVSFYNNEISEKSEIFDDQFSVERPDGSNFTLKIRSTKLEDSAMYFCASSDAPDTEAFFGQGTRLTVV.

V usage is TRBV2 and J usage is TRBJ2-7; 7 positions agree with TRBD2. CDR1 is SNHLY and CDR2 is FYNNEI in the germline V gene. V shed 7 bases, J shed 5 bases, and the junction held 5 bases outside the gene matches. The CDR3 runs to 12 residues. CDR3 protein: CASIPGLNEQYF. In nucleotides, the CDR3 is TGTGCCAGCATCCCGGGACTAAACGAGCAGTACTTC.

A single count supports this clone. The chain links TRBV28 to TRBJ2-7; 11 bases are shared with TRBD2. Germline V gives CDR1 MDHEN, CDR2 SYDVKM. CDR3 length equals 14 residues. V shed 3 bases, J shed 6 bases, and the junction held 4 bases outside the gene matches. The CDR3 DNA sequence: TGTGCCAGCAGTTTCTTCCTAGCGGGAGGCGAGCAGTACTTC. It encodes CASSFFLAGGEQYF.

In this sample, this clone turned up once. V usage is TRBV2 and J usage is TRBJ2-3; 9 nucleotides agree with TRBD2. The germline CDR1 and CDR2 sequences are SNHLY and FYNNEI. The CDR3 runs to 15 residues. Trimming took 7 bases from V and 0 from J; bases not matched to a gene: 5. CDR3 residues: CASTRLAVSTDTQYF. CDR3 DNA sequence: TGTGCCAGCACCCGACTAGCGGTCAGCACAGATACGCAGTATTTT.